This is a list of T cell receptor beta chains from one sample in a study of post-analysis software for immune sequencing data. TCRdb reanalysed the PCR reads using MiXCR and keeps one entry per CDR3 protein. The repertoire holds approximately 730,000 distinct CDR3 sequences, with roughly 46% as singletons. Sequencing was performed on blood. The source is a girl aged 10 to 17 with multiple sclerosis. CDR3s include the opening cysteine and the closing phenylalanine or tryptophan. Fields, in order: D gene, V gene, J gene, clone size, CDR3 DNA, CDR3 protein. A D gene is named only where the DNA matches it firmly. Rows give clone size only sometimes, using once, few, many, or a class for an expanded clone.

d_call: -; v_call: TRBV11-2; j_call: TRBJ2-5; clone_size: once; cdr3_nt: TGTGCCAGCAGCTTAGGGATCGGGGTGGAGACCCAGTACTTC; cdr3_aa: CASSLGIGVETQYF
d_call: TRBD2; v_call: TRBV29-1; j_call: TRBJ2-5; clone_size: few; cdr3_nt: TGCAGCGTGGGACCGCTAGCGGAGATACAAGAGACCCAGTACTTC; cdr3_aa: CSVGPLAEIQETQYF
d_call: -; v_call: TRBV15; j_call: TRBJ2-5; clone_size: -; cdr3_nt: TGTGCCACCAGCATGGGTTCCCGGAGGGCACAAGAGACCCAGTACTTC; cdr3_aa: CATSMGSRRAQETQYF
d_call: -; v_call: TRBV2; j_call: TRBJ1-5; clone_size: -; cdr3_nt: TGTGCCAGCAGTGATACGGACAATCAGCCCCAGCATTTT; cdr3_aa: CASSDTDNQPQHF
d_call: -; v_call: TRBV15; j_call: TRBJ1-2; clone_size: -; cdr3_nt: TGTGCCACCGGCAGAGATGGCGGGGTCCTGGACTATGGCTACACCTTC; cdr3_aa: CATGRDGGVLDYGYTF
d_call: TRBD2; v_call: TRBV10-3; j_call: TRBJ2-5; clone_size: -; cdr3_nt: TGTGCCATCAGTGAGTCGATGTGGGAGGGACCAGAGACCCAGTACTTC; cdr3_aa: CAISESMWEGPETQYF
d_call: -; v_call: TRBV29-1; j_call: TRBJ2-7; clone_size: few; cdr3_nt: TGCAGCGTTGACGGTTTCGACGAGCAGTACTTC; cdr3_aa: CSVDGFDEQYF
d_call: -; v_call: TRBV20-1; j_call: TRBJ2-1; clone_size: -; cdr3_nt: TGCAGTGCTAGAGGGTCTCCAGGAAACAATGAGCAGTTCTTC; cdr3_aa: CSARGSPGNNEQFF
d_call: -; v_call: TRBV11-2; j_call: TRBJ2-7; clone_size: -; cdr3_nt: TGTGCCAGCAGCTCCCAACAGGTATACGAGCAGTACTTC; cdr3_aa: CASSSQQVYEQYF
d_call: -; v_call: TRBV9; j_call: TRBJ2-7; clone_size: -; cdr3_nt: TGTGCCAGCAGCGTAGGGGCAGGTTGGTCCTACGAGCAGTACTTC; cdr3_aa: CASSVGAGWSYEQYF
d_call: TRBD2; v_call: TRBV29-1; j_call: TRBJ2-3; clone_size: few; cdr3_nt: TGCAGCGGAGTAGCGGGAGACCGTTTTGGCACAGATACGCAGTATTTT; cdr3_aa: CSGVAGDRFGTDTQYF
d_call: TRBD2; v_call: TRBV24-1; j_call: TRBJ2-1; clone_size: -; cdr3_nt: TGTGCCACCAGTGACGCTAGCGGGAGGGCCTACAATGAGCAGTTCTTC; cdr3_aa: CATSDASGRAYNEQFF
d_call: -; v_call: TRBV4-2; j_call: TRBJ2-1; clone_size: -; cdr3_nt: TGTGCCAGCAGCCCCTCCCCGGGGGAGGTTAATGAGCAGTTCTTC; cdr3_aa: CASSPSPGEVNEQFF
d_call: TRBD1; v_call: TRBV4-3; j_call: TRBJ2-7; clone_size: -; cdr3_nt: TGCGCCAGCAGCCAAGAGGCCAGGGGGTTTTACGAGCAGTACTTC; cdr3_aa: CASSQEARGFYEQYF
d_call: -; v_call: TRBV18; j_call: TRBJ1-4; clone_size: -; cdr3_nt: TGTGCCAGCTCTCCTGCAACTAATGAAAAACTGTTTTTT; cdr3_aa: CASSPATNEKLFF
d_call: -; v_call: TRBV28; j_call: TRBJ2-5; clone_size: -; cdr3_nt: TGTGCCAGCAGTTTCGTAAGGGGCCAAGAGACCCAGTACTTC; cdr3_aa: CASSFVRGQETQYF
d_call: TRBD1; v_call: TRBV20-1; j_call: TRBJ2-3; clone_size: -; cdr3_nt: TGCAGTGCCAAAGGACAGGGCGGCTACACAGATACGCAGTATTTT; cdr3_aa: CSAKGQGGYTDTQYF